This T cell receptor (beta chain) was obtained from a study of shared clonotypes between healthy human individuals (TCRdb year 2020). In terms of the full investigation: The cohort included a few men and a couple of women between 18 and 49 years of age. To estimate repertoire size and how much clonotypes are shared between individuals, the study performed deep sequencing of blood TCR repertoires from a handful of healthy adults. To increase sequencing depth and limit assay-specific biases, different laboratories used diverse techniques to prepare libraries and sequence TCR repertoires. Between about 0.8 and 9 billion PBMCs per donor were obtained by leukapheresis. For each donor, three plates each were used for CD4 naive and CD4 memory, two plates were used for CD8 naive, and one plate was used for CD8 memory. Study-wide findings and limitations: Sharing across a few donors was observed for about 4.8% of naive CD4, less than 4% of naive CD8, around 2.5% of memory CD4, and about 0.4% of memory CD8 clonotypes. Pairwise subsampling led to the expectation that sequencing depth would affect the degree of clonotype sharing among donors. Even with the large sequencing depth, rarefaction of the sorted-subset datasets indicated that sequencing was incomplete. The genetic and exposure-history diversity represented was limited by the small number of donors. Compared with non-shared clonotypes, the clonotypes found in all four sorted-subset donors had higher generation probabilities. Sampling was limited to blood, and TCR repertoires in tissue likely differ from TCR repertoires in blood. Naive subsets generally had larger estimated clonotype richness than memory subsets.

With respect to this clone: What this receptor recognizes is not known. There are no base qualities to consult, and no much larger clone falls within one base.

V is clipped by 1 base and J by 6 bases, and the sequence between their germline boundaries is 22 bases long. Taken from the germline V gene, the CDR1 and CDR2 loops are MGHRA and YSYEKL. The CDR3 spans 18 residues, from the cysteine through the phenylalanine. Only the CDR3 part of the read is kept: 54 bases, read in frame from the first base. Using the deep immunoSEQ assay, TCR CDR3 regions were amplified from genomic DNA by multiplex PCR. Genomic DNA extracted from each cell subset was distributed evenly over all wells of several immunoSEQ 96-well plates, and each plate served as one replicate. For sorted subsets, each replicate PCR was loaded with roughly 190 ng genomic DNA, equivalent to 30,000 or so T cell genomes. Purified libraries were measured with a Qubit 3.0 fluorometer, size-checked on a Bioanalyzer 2100, and measured again with the KAPA Library Quantification kit. Every immunoSEQ 96-well plate was sequenced on a dedicated single-read 150-cycle Illumina NextSeq 550 flow cell. In the authors' own workflow: Because only junctional sequences without quality scores were contained in the immunoSEQ output, filtering matching that applied to full-length reads could not be performed. To assign V/J genes and CDR3, sequences were annotated using PyIR, a Python wrapper for IgBLAST v1.9, with IMGT germline references. Reads were filtered out if the reads had weak V/J assignments (E-value above 1e-6), no CDR3, stop codons, out-of-frame junctions, or ambiguous translated residues. V3J clonotypes were defined as sequences sharing the same inferred V gene, J gene, and CDR3 amino acid sequence. To compute the percentage overlap between repertoires, the number of shared unique clonotypes was divided by the size of the smaller repertoire. Richness of each repertoire was evaluated using RTK rarefaction, the Chao1 estimator, and Recon v2.1 estimates of unobserved clonotypes. Generation probabilities for all TCRbeta clonotypes obtained by the gDNA method from a handful of donors were computed using OLGA. In TCRdb, the immuneACCESS table is reduced to in-frame sequences with V and J assigned. These tables do not hold every clone; where another copy was compared, an unresolved V gene accounts for under half, and the others remain unexplained. Clone size and the V and J calls come from that table; the DNA yielded D and trimming. The table for this sample lists more than 2,000,000 clones; roughly 92% of them were counted only once. Jointly, the top ten make up roughly 0.15% of the sample.

Donors were healthy HIV-negative adults with no recently reported acute infections or vaccinations. Every donor was a Caucasian adult living in Nashville, Tennessee, USA. CD4+ T cells were enriched through magnetic negative selection, after which naive cells were positively selected on CD45RA and the remaining negative fraction served as the memory subset. Blood was collected by leukapheresis, and PBMCs were isolated by Ficoll-Histopaque density gradient centrifugation and then cryopreserved in liquid nitrogen vapor phase. Purity and quantity of every magnetically sorted T cell population were checked by analytical flow cytometry. Genomic DNA was isolated from each sorted fraction and quantified by UV absorbance on a Nanodrop 2000c.

The rearranged segments are TRBV4-1 and TRBJ2-1; the D gene is possibly TRBD2, with 6 bases matching. The sequencing sample was made of naive CD4+ T cells sorted from blood. Read against the paper, the sample's cell subset or site label means: CD45RA+ positively selected. The sequence derives from a man aged 18 to 35 in good health. In nucleotides, the sequence is TGCGCCAGCAGCCAAGCCCTCAGTCTTTCCGGAGGGTTCAATGAGCAGTTCTTC. Translated, this gives CASSQALSLSGGFNEQFF.